The sequence of this T cell receptor beta chain was determined in a study of OX40 agonist ivuxolimab in advanced cancers. On the study more broadly: Checkpoint inhibitors had been given previously to roughly 40% of patients. General observations from the study: Partial responders treated at 0.1-3.0 mg/kg exhibited clonal expansion among the lowest measured. At 0.1 to 3.0 mg/kg and by week 6, CD4+ and CD8+ T cells in the blood had expanded clonally.

With regard to this clone: The antigen remains undetermined.

Measured with immunoSEQ multiplex PCR; TCRdb has only the in-frame clones, and not every one. The sample records roughly 82,000 clones, around 92% being singletons. The germline gives CDR1 MNHEY, CDR2 SMNVEV (reference sequence). CDR3 length: 12 amino acids. Trimming cost V 5 bases and J 5 bases, with 9 bases left between them. This chain uses TRBV27 with TRBJ2-5; no clear D gene. The TCR was taken from an adult with an advanced solid tumor such as melanoma, head and neck, liver or kidney cancer. The sample consisted of CD4+ or CD8+ T cells sorted from blood, taken in a trial of the OX40 agonist ivuxolimab. The CDR3 coding sequence is TGTGCCAGCAGTCCCGGTGGGGAGACCCAGTACTTC. It translates to CASSPGGETQYF.